Given below is one T cell receptor beta chain in context. The data were taken from a study of blood T cell repertoires in COVID-19. Overall study: The cDNA or gDNA used as material had been derived from T cells, B-cell-depleted T cells, or PBMCs.

The authors' processing: Scientists estimated how many nucleated cells there were by amplifying reference gene primers. Method: immunoSEQ multiplex PCR; TCRdb's copy keeps in-frame clones and lacks some. V, J and clone size are taken as reported in that table, and D and trimming were inferred from the DNA itself. The sample carries 90,000 to 100,000 clones, about 80% recorded once. This CDR3 has 14 amino acids. J gave up 6 bases and V 7 bases, and 7 bases lay outside the gene matches. CDR1 and CDR2 (germline): MDHEN, SYDVKM. Sequences were obtained from peripheral blood. The source is a man aged 60 to 69 with acute or convalescent COVID-19. The chain carries TRBV28 and TRBJ2-1; 9 positions match TRBD2. CDR3: CASISGGRGNEQFF. The CDR3 nucleotides read TGTGCCAGCATTAGCGGGGGACGGGGCAATGAGCAGTTCTTC.